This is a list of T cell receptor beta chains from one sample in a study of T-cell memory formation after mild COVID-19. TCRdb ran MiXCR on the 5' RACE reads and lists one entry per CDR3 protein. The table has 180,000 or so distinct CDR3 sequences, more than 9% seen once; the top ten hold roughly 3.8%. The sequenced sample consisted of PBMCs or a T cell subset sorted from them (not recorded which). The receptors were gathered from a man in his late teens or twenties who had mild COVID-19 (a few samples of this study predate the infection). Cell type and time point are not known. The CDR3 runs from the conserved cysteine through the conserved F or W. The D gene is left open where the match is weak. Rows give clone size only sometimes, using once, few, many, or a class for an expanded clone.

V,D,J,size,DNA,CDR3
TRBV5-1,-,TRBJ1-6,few,TGCGCCAGCAGCTTGGAGCAGCGGGATTCACCCCTCCACTTT,CASSLEQRDSPLHF
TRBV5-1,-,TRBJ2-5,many,TGCGCCAGCAGCTTGGGGGTTAGGGATTTCCAAGAGACCCAGTACTTC,CASSLGVRDFQETQYF
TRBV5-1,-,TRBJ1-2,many,TGCGCCAGCAGCTTGGAGGTTCGGGATGGCTACACCTTC,CASSLEVRDGYTF
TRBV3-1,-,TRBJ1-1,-,TGTGCCAGCAGGCCCGGGGAGGGGACTGAAGCTTTCTTT,CASRPGEGTEAFF
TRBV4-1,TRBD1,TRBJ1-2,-,TGCGCCAGCAGCCAACCGACAGGGGCGAACTATGGCTACACCTTC,CASSQPTGANYGYTF
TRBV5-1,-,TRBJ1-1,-,TGCGCCAGCAGCTTGGAGATGGTTGGGAACACTGAAGCTTTCTTT,CASSLEMVGNTEAFF
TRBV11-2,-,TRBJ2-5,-,TGTGCCAGCAGCTTAGTGAGGGGGGGTGAGCAAGAGACCCAGTACTTC,CASSLVRGGEQETQYF
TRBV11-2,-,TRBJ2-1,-,TGTGCCAGCAGCTCACTCAGGGGGGGCTCCTACAATGAGCAGTTCTTC,CASSSLRGGSYNEQFF
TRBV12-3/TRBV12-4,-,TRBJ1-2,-,TGTGCCAGCAGGTTGACAGGCGCCTATGGCTACACCTTC,CASRLTGAYGYTF
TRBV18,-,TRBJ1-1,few,TGTGCCAGCTCACCAGAAGACAGGTCTGGAACCGAAGCTTTCTTT,CASSPEDRSGTEAFF
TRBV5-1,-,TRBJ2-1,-,TGCGCCAGCAGCGACCGGGACCACCTAAACAATGAGCAGTTCTTC,CASSDRDHLNNEQFF
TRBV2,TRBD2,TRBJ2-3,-,TGTGCCAGCAGTCCCTCGGGGGGACCCACAGATACGCAGTATTTT,CASSPSGGPTDTQYF
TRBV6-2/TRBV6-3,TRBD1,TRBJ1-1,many,TGTGCCAGCAGTTACTCGAATACGGGGACAGGGAAGAACACTGAAGCTTTCTTT,CASSYSNTGTGKNTEAFF
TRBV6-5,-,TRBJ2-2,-,TGTGCCAGCAGTTACACGGGTCGGGACACCGGGGAGCTGTTTTTT,CASSYTGRDTGELFF
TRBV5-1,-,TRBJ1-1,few,TGCGCCAGCAGAAACCGGCAGGGTTGGATTAACACTGAAGCTTTCTTT,CASRNRQGWINTEAFF
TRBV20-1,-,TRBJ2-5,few,TGCAGTGCTGTCGAGGGGACCCAGTACTTC,CSAVEGTQYF
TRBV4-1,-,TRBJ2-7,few,TGCGCCAGCAGCCGCCTGGGTGGGTACGAGCAGTACTTC,CASSRLGGYEQYF
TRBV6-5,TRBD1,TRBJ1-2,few,TGTGCCAGCAGTTACTCGGGCAGGGGGCCAGGCTACACCTTC,CASSYSGRGPGYTF
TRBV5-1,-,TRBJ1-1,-,TGCGCCAGCGCTAGAAGCCTGAACACTGAAGCTTTCTTT,CASARSLNTEAFF
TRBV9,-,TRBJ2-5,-,TGTGCCAGCAGCGTAGGGGGCAGGAGCCAAGAGACCCAGTACTTC,CASSVGGRSQETQYF
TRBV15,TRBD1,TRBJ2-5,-,TGTGCCACCAGCAGAGGTGGGACAGGGGGGCCAGAGACCCAGTACTTC,CATSRGGTGGPETQYF
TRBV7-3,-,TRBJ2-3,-,TGTGCCAGCAGCTACAGGTCGGACACCACAGATACGCAGTATTTT,CASSYRSDTTDTQYF
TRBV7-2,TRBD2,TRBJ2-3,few,TGTGCCAGCAGCCCCCGAGCGGGGGGGCGGGATACGCAGTATTTT,CASSPRAGGRDTQYF
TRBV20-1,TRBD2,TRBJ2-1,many,TGCAGTGCTAGAGAAGGGACTAGCGGGGGCTATGAGCAGTTCTTC,CSAREGTSGGYEQFF
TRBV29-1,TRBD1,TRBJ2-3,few,TGCAGCGTCGGGGACAGGGTTTCGTCCCTTACAGATACGCAGTATTTT,CSVGDRVSSLTDTQYF
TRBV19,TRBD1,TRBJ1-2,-,TGTGCCACAACCCTGGGACAGGGGATCGGCGGCTACACCTTC,CATTLGQGIGGYTF
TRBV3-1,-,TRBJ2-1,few,TGTGCCAGCAGCCAAGAAGCGGTCTACAATGAGCAGTTCTTC,CASSQEAVYNEQFF
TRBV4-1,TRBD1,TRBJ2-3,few,TGCGCCAGCAGCCATCTCGGGCAGGGGGCTAGAGATACGCAGTATTTT,CASSHLGQGARDTQYF
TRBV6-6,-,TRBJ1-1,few,TGTGCCAGCGGAGGGGCGAACACTGAAGCTTTCTTT,CASGGANTEAFF
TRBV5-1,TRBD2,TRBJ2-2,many,TGCGCCAGCAGCCGTAGCGGGGTGAACACCGGGGAGCTGTTTTTT,CASSRSGVNTGELFF
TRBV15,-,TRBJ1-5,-,TGTGCCACCAGCAACGTCCCAAGGGATCAGCCCCAGCATTTT,CATSNVPRDQPQHF
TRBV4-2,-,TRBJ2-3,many,TGTGCCAGCAGCCTAGCGGTCTCTAGCACAGATACGCAGTATTTT,CASSLAVSSTDTQYF
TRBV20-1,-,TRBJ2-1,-,TGCAGTGCTAGGACCGGGATCACGAGGAATGAGCAGTTCTTC,CSARTGITRNEQFF
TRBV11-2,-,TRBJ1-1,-,TGTGCCAGCAGCTTTCTGGGGTCGGGCACTGAAGCTTTCTTT,CASSFLGSGTEAFF
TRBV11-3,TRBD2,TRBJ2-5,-,TGTGCCAGCAGCTCCCGGCCTACGGGACTAGGGGAAGAGACCCAGTACTTC,CASSSRPTGLGEETQYF
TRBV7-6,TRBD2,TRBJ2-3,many,TGTGCCAGCAGCTTACGGCGGGGGAGCACAGATACGCAGTATTTT,CASSLRRGSTDTQYF
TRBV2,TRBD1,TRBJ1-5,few,TGTGCCAGCAGTGGGCAGGGGGCGAGTCAGCCCCAGCATTTT,CASSGQGASQPQHF
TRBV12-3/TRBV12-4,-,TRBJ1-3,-,TGTGCCAGCACTATAACACCAGGGTTTCTCGCTGGAAACACCATATATTTT,CASTITPGFLAGNTIYF
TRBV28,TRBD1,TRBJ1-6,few,TGTGCCACCCGACAGGGAGACTCACCCCTCCACTTT,CATRQGDSPLHF
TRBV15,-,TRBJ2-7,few,TGTGCCACCAGCAGAGATCAAGGCTACGAGCAGTACTTC,CATSRDQGYEQYF
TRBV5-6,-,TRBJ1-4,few,TGTGCCAGCAGCTTGGCCGCAGGGGAAAAACTGTTTTTT,CASSLAAGEKLFF
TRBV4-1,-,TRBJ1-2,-,TGCGCCAGCAGCCAAGGATTTCCCTCCAACTATGGCTACACCTTC,CASSQGFPSNYGYTF
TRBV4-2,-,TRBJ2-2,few,TGTGCCAGCGGGTCCGATAACACCGGGGAGCTGTTTTTT,CASGSDNTGELFF
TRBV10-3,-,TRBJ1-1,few,TGTGCCATCAGTGCGGGGACGATCATGAACACTGAAGCTTTCTTT,CAISAGTIMNTEAFF
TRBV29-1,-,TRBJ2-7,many,TGCAGCGTTGCTCAGTACTACGAGCAGTACTTC,CSVAQYYEQYF
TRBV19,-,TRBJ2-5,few,TGTGCCAGTAGCCGCGGACAGCGTTCGACCCAGTACTTC,CASSRGQRSTQYF
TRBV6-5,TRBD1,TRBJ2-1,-,TGTGCCAGCAGTTACAAGGGGGCAGGGGGATATGAGCAGTTCTTC,CASSYKGAGGYEQFF
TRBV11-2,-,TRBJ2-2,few,TGTGCCAGCAGCTTTAGGACTGGGAACACCGGGGAGCTGTTTTTT,CASSFRTGNTGELFF
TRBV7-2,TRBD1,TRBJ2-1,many,TGTGCCAGCAGCCGTGACCGGGACAGGGCCAATGAGCAGTTCTTC,CASSRDRDRANEQFF
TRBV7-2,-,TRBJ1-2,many,TGTGCCAGCAGCTTCGCTCAACTCTATGGCTACACCTTC,CASSFAQLYGYTF
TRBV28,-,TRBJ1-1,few,TGTGCCAGCATTGAGATGAGGGGGGCGAACACTGAAGCTTTCTTT,CASIEMRGANTEAFF
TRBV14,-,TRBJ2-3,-,TGTGCCAGCAGCGCGATTGGGGGTACGCAGTATTTT,CASSAIGGTQYF
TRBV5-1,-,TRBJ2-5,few,TGCGCCAGCAGCCCCCTACAGGGAGACAACCAAGGGACCCAGTACTTC,CASSPLQGDNQGTQYF
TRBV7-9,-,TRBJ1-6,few,TGTGCCATCGAGGAGGGGCCGTATAATTCACCCCTCCACTTT,CAIEEGPYNSPLHF
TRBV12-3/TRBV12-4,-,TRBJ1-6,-,TGTGCCAGCAATATTCTCGGGAGGGACTCACCCCTCCACTTT,CASNILGRDSPLHF
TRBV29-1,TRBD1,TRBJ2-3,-,TGCAGCGTTGAATATGGACAGGGGACAGATACGCAGTATTTT,CSVEYGQGTDTQYF
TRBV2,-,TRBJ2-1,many,TGTGCCAGCAGTGAATGGGACAATGAGCAGTTCTTC,CASSEWDNEQFF
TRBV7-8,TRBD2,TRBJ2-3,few,TGTGCCAGCGGCTTCGGGAGGATCCGGGCAGATACGCAGTATTTT,CASGFGRIRADTQYF
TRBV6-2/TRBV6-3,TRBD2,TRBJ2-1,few,TGTGCCAGCAGTTCCGCCGGGGCGGGGGGACATGAGCAGTTCTTC,CASSSAGAGGHEQFF
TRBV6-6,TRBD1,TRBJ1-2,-,TGTGCCAGCAGAGGACAGGGAGCGGACTATGGCTACACCTTC,CASRGQGADYGYTF